A selection of T cell receptor beta chains follows, all from one sample in a study of T-cell reconstitution after alpha-beta-depleted transplantation in children. MiXCR, run by TCRdb on the PCR reads, gives a single entry per CDR3 protein. This sample yields 95,000 to 150,000 distinct CDR3 sequences, of which roughly 23% are seen a single time; roughly a tenth belongs to the top ten. This specimen consisted of PBMCs, mostly from graft donor cells, obtained 180 days after TCRalphabeta/CD19-depleted stem cell transplant. The receptors here all came from a male patient aged 2 to 10 who had a stem cell transplant for chronic granulomatous disease, so the T cells may come from the graft donor. The CDR3 runs from the conserved cysteine through the conserved F or W. A D gene is named only where the DNA matches it firmly. Clone sizes are given selectively: once, few, many, or a class where the clone is expanded.

abundance | d_gene | j_gene | v_gene | CDR3nt | CDR3aa
few | - | TRBJ2-1 | TRBV18 | TGTGCCAGCTCACCACGACTAGTAAGATACAATGAGCAGTTCTTC | CASSPRLVRYNEQFF
- | - | TRBJ2-2 | TRBV7-2 | TGTGCCAGCAGCTTAGCCGGAGTTACCGGGGAGCTGTTTTTT | CASSLAGVTGELFF
- | - | TRBJ2-7 | TRBV29-1 | TGCAGCGTTGAAAGGGGCCCCTACCAGCAGTACTTC | CSVERGPYQQYF
few | - | TRBJ1-1 | TRBV12-3/TRBV12-4 | TGTGCCATAATGCGTGGGGGAGGGTGGAACACTGAAGCTTTCTTT | CAIMRGGGWNTEAFF
few | - | TRBJ2-7 | TRBV9 | TGTGCCAGCAGCGGAGGGGCAGGAATAGGCTACGAGCAGTACTTC | CASSGGAGIGYEQYF
many | TRBD1 | TRBJ1-6 | TRBV27 | TGTGCCAGCAGTTTAATATCAGGGGGAAGGGGACGACCCCTCCACTTT | CASSLISGGRGRPLHF
- | TRBD1 | TRBJ2-3 | TRBV29-1 | TGCAGCGCAAAACGGACAGGGTCAAGCACAGATACGCAGTATTTT | CSAKRTGSSTDTQYF
- | - | TRBJ2-3 | TRBV21-1 | TGTGCCAGCAGCGTTACGGGACCCACATCCACAGATACGCAGTATTTT | CASSVTGPTSTDTQYF
many | - | TRBJ2-1 | TRBV11-2 | TGTGCCAGCAGCTTACTACGTGAGCAGTTCTTC | CASSLLREQFF
- | - | TRBJ2-7 | TRBV18 | TGTGCCAGCTCACCGCTATCGGGGCGGGCCTACGAGCAGTACTTC | CASSPLSGRAYEQYF
many | - | TRBJ1-1 | TRBV7-9 | TGTGCCAGCAGCTGGGTCACGGGATTCGCTGAAGCTTTCTTT | CASSWVTGFAEAFF
- | - | TRBJ2-7 | TRBV5-1 | TGCGCCAGCAGCATCCGGGACACCTACGAGCAGTACTTC | CASSIRDTYEQYF
- | - | TRBJ2-3 | TRBV27 | TGTGCCAGCAGTTTACTTCCGGGACGCGACACAGATACGCAGTATTTT | CASSLLPGRDTDTQYF
many | TRBD2 | TRBJ2-4 | TRBV10-2 | TGCGCCAGCATCGCCGGACTAGCGGGAGGAGCCAAAAACATTCAGTACTTC | CASIAGLAGGAKNIQYF
few | TRBD1 | TRBJ1-2 | TRBV12-3/TRBV12-4 | TGTGCCAGCAGTAAGGGGGCTGGCTACACCTTC | CASSKGAGYTF
many | - | TRBJ2-7 | TRBV12-3/TRBV12-4 | TGTGCCAGCAGATCAGACCGCTTGAGTCCAGGGTACGAGCAGTACTTC | CASRSDRLSPGYEQYF
- | TRBD1 | TRBJ2-1 | TRBV9 | TGTGCCAGCAGCCCCAGGGGGCCCTCCTACAATGAGCAGTTCTTC | CASSPRGPSYNEQFF
- | TRBD2 | TRBJ2-3 | TRBV18 | TGTGCCAGCTCACCATTAGCGGGATACACAGATACGCAGTATTTT | CASSPLAGYTDTQYF
- | TRBD1 | TRBJ1-1 | TRBV20-1 | TGCAGTGCTGAGACAGGGGGCAACACTGAAGCTTTCTTT | CSAETGGNTEAFF
many | TRBD2 | TRBJ2-5 | TRBV7-9 | TGTGCCAGCAGCCCGAAAAGCGGGGGGCCACAAGAGACCCAGTACTTC | CASSPKSGGPQETQYF
many | TRBD1 | TRBJ2-5 | TRBV10-3 | TGTGCCATCAGTGAGGGACAGGGGTTTGGACAAGAGACCCAGTACTTC | CAISEGQGFGQETQYF
many | - | TRBJ1-4 | TRBV20-1 | TGCAGTGCGGGTGGGAATGAAAAACTGTTTTTT | CSAGGNEKLFF
- | - | TRBJ2-3 | TRBV20-1 | TGCAGTGCCCGGGGACTTCCGGTAGATCGTACGCAGTATTTT | CSARGLPVDRTQYF
once | - | TRBJ2-5 | TRBV28 | TGTGCCAGCAGCCCTCTCGTGGCGGGCGCTTTCCAAGAGACCCAGTACTTC | CASSPLVAGAFQETQYF
few | - | TRBJ2-1 | TRBV29-1 | TGCAGCACTCAGGTCTTAGATAGTGGTGAGCAGTTCTTC | CSTQVLDSGEQFF
- | - | TRBJ1-1 | TRBV5-1 | TGCGCCAGCAGCGGGTTGGTTTTCGGCACTGAAGCTTTCTTT | CASSGLVFGTEAFF
few | TRBD1 | TRBJ1-1 | TRBV28 | TGTGCCAGCCTACCAGACAGGGTAACTGAAGCTTTCTTT | CASLPDRVTEAFF
few | - | TRBJ2-5 | TRBV2 | TGTGCCAGCTCTGGGACCCAGTACTTC | CASSGTQYF
many | TRBD1 | TRBJ2-3 | TRBV20-1 | TGCAGTGCTACCAAGGGGACAGGGGTCCGGGATACGCAGTATTTT | CSATKGTGVRDTQYF
- | - | TRBJ1-5 | TRBV5-1 | TGCGCCAGCAGCCCGGGGACAAGGAATCAGCCCCAGCATTTT | CASSPGTRNQPQHF
few | - | TRBJ2-1 | TRBV4-3 | TGCGCCAGCAGCCAAGATAGAGTGCCCGGGACTCGCCACAATGAGCAGTTCTTC | CASSQDRVPGTRHNEQFF
- | TRBD1 | TRBJ2-1 | TRBV12-3/TRBV12-4 | TGTGCCAGCAGCAGACAGGGGGCGTATGAGCAGTTCTTC | CASSRQGAYEQFF
many | - | TRBJ2-3 | TRBV7-2 | TGTGCCAGCAGCTTAGACCTGGGTGGCACAGATACGCAGTATTTT | CASSLDLGGTDTQYF
many | - | TRBJ2-1 | TRBV20-1 | TGCAGTGCTACCCGGCCCGAGGGTGCCAATGAGCAGTTCTTC | CSATRPEGANEQFF
- | TRBD1 | TRBJ1-6 | TRBV7-2 | TGTGCCAGCAGCTTAGAAGGACAGGGGGCTTCACCCCTCCACTTT | CASSLEGQGASPLHF
many | TRBD2 | TRBJ2-3 | TRBV5-1 | TGCGCCAGCAGCTTGGGGCTAGCGGGAGAAGCAGATACGCAGTATTTT | CASSLGLAGEADTQYF
few | - | TRBJ2-3 | TRBV5-5 | TGTGCCAGCAGCACCTGGGGCACAGATACGCAGTATTTT | CASSTWGTDTQYF
few | TRBD2 | TRBJ2-1 | TRBV7-8 | TGTGCCAGCAGCTTAGTTCACGGAGCGGGGGCTTCGCGGAATGAGCAGTTCTTC | CASSLVHGAGASRNEQFF
few | TRBD1 | TRBJ1-4 | TRBV29-1 | TGCAGCGTGGGGGACAGGGGGCTTGAAAAACTGTTTTTT | CSVGDRGLEKLFF
- | TRBD2 | TRBJ2-1 | TRBV4-1 | TGCGCCAGCAGCCAAGGGACTAGCGGAGGCTCCTACAATGAGCAGTTCTTC | CASSQGTSGGSYNEQFF
many | - | TRBJ1-6 | TRBV6-1 | TGTGCCAGCGGAGAAAGGGGCGGTTCACCCCTCCACTTT | CASGERGGSPLHF
- | - | TRBJ2-3 | TRBV18 | TGTGCCAGCTCCCAGGGGGGGCAGGGCACAGATACGCAGTATTTT | CASSQGGQGTDTQYF
few | - | TRBJ2-1 | TRBV5-1 | TGCGCCAGCAGCTTGGACGATGAGCAGTTCTTC | CASSLDDEQFF
many | TRBD1 | TRBJ1-5 | TRBV12-3/TRBV12-4 | TGTGCCAGCAGCCTACACAGGGGGCGCATCCAGCCCCAGCATTTT | CASSLHRGRIQPQHF
- | TRBD2 | TRBJ2-1 | TRBV7-9 | TGTGCCAGCACCCCGGGGACTAGCGGGAGTAATGAGCAGTTCTTC | CASTPGTSGSNEQFF
few | - | TRBJ2-4 | TRBV29-1 | TGCAGCGTTACAGGGTTAGCCAAAAACATTCAGTACTTC | CSVTGLAKNIQYF
many | - | TRBJ1-2 | TRBV20-1 | TGCAGTGCTAGAGATAGGTTGGCAGGGGGCTACACCTTC | CSARDRLAGGYTF
many | - | TRBJ2-1 | TRBV7-7 | TGTGCCAGCAGCTTAAGGAGCGGCCCTCCTATTGATGAGCAGTTCTTC | CASSLRSGPPIDEQFF
- | TRBD2 | TRBJ2-7 | TRBV5-1 | TGCGCCAGCAGTCTAGCGGGTCTCTACGAGCAGTACTTC | CASSLAGLYEQYF
few | - | TRBJ2-7 | TRBV12-3/TRBV12-4 | TGTGCCAGCACCAAGGGACACCCCTATTACGAGCAGTACTTC | CASTKGHPYYEQYF
- | - | TRBJ2-4 | TRBV4-3 | TGCGCCAGCAGCCAAGATCGGACGCCGCCCAAAAACATTCAGTACTTC | CASSQDRTPPKNIQYF
few | - | TRBJ1-6 | TRBV15 | TGTGCCACCAGCAGAGGGACATGGAGTAATTCACCCCTCCACTTT | CATSRGTWSNSPLHF
- | TRBD2 | TRBJ2-3 | TRBV7-2 | TGTGCCAGCAGCTTAGTCCGGGGGGGCACAGATACGCAGTATTTT | CASSLVRGGTDTQYF
many | - | TRBJ1-6 | TRBV20-1 | TGCAGTGCTCCGAGGGGATTTGGTAATTCACCCCTCCACTTT | CSAPRGFGNSPLHF
- | - | TRBJ2-4 | TRBV29-1 | TGCAGCGTCTCCCCCAGGGCCAAAAACATTCAGTACTTC | CSVSPRAKNIQYF
many | - | TRBJ2-7 | TRBV20-1 | TGCAGTGCTAGGCCGGGAGTAGGAGAGCAGTACTTC | CSARPGVGEQYF
many | TRBD1 | TRBJ2-5 | TRBV29-1 | TGCAGCGTTGAAACCCGGGACAGGGGAAGGAAGACCCAGTACTTC | CSVETRDRGRKTQYF
- | - | TRBJ2-3 | TRBV6-5 | TGTGCCAGCAGTTACTCCCAGGGCTATGGCACAGATACGCAGTATTTT | CASSYSQGYGTDTQYF
many | TRBD1 | TRBJ2-1 | TRBV5-1 | TGCGCCAGCAGCTTGGGGACAGGGAATTTCAATGAGCAGTTCTTC | CASSLGTGNFNEQFF
many | TRBD2 | TRBJ2-5 | TRBV20-1 | TGCAGTGCTAAGACTAGCGGGGGACTACAAGAGACCCAGTACTTC | CSAKTSGGLQETQYF